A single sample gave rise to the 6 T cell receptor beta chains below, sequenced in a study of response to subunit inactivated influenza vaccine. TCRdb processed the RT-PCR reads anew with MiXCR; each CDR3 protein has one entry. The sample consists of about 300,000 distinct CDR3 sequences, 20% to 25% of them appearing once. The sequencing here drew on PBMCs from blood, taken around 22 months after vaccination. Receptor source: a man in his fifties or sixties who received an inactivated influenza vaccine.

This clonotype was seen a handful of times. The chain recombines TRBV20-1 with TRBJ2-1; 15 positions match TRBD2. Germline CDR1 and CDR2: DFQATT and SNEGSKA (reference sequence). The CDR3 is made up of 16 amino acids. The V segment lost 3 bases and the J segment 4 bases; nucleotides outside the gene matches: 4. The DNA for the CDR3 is TGCAGTGCTAGTGGACTAGCGGGAGGGCCTTACAATGAGCAGTTCTTC. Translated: CSASGLAGGPYNEQFF.

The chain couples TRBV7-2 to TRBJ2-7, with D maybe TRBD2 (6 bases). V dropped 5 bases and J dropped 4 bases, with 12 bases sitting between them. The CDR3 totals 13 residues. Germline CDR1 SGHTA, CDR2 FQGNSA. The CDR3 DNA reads TGTGCCAGCAGCGGGACTGCCCCATACGAGCAGTACTTC. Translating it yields CASSGTAPYEQYF.

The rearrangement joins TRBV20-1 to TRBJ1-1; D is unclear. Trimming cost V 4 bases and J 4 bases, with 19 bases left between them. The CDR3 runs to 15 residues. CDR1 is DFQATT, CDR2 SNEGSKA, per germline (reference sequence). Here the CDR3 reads CSATYLGATGTEAFF. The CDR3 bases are TGCAGTGCTACTTACCTAGGCGCCACGGGCACTGAAGCTTTCTTT.

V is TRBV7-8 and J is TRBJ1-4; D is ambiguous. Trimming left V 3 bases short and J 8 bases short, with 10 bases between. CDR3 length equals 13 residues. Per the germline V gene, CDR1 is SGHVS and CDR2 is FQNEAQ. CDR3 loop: CASSLGRSEKLFF. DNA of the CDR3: TGTGCCAGCAGCTTGGGCCGCTCCGAAAAACTGTTTTTT. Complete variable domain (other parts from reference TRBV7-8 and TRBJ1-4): GAGVSQSPRYKVAKRGQDVALRCDPISGHVSLFWYQQALGQGPEFLTYFQNEAQLDKSGLPSDRFFAERPEGSVSTLKIQRTQQEDSAVYLCASSLGRSEKLFFGSGTQLSVL.

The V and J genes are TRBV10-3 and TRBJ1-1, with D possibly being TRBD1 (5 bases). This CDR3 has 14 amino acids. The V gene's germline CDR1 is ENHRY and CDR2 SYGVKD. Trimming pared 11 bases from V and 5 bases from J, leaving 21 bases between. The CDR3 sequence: CASGVGGGETEAFF. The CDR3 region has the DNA TGTGCCTCCGGAGTCGGGGGAGGGGAGACTGAAGCTTTCTTT.

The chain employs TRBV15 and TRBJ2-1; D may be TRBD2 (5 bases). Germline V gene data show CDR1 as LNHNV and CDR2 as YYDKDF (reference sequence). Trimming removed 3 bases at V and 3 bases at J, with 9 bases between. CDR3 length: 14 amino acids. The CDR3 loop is CATSRIRDYNEQFF. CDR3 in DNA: TGTGCCACCAGCAGGATCCGGGACTACAATGAGCAGTTCTTC. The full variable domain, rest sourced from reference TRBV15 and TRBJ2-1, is DAMVIQNPRYQVTQFGKPVTLSCSQTLNHNVMYWYQQKSSQAPKLLFHYYDKDFNNEADTPDNFQSRRPNTSFCFLDIRSPGLGDTAMYLCATSRIRDYNEQFFGPGTRLTVL.